The 29 T cell receptor beta chains listed next were all sequenced from one sample in a study of OX40 agonist ivuxolimab in advanced cancers. The method was immunoSEQ multiplex PCR; TCRdb's version includes in-frame clones alone and lacks a portion of them. The sample records more than 15,000 clones, roughly 73% being singletons. Specimen: CD4+ or CD8+ T cells sorted from blood, collected in a trial of the OX40 agonist ivuxolimab. Receptors originate from an adult with an advanced solid tumor such as melanoma, head and neck, liver or kidney cancer.

The CDR3 coding sequence is TGTGCCAGTGGCCCGACGCCAGATACGCAGTATTTT. Protein sequence: CASGPTPDTQYF. The V and J genes are TRBV19 and TRBJ2-3, with D hard to call. V was clipped by 8 bases and J by 4 bases, with 10 bases between them. This CDR3 has 12 residues. Germline values: CDR1 LNHDA, CDR2 SQIVND (reference sequence).

The V gene is TRBV28, the J gene TRBJ2-3; D gene ambiguous. V was pared by 3 bases and J by 2 bases, with 15 bases between. This CDR3 comprises 16 residues. Germline assignment: CDR1 MDHEN and CDR2 SYDVKM. CDR3 in DNA: TGTGCCAGCAGTTTCCTAGGCCTCAGTCACACAGATACGCAGTATTTT. Residues: CASSFLGLSHTDTQYF.

Here the CDR3 reads CASSFGHTYEQYF. Here the CDR3 DNA reads TGTGCCAGCAGCTTTGGACATACCTACGAGCAGTACTTC. V is TRBV5-4 and J is TRBJ2-7, with a tentative D call TRBD1 (5 bases). This CDR3 spans 13 amino acids. Deletions cut 2 bases from V and 2 bases from J, with 8 bases between. Germline V lookup: CDR1 SGHNT, CDR2 YYREEE (reference sequence). Full variable domain (rest looked up from reference TRBV5-4 and TRBJ2-7): ETGVTQSPTHLIKTRGQQVTLRCSSQSGHNTVSWYQQALGQGPQFIFQYYREEENGRGNFPPRFSGLQFPNYSSELNVNALELDDSALYLCASSFGHTYEQYFGPGTRLTVT.

The chain's CDR3 is CASSSSGATYNEQFF. The CDR3 coding sequence is TGTGCCAGCAGCTCGAGCGGGGCGACCTACAATGAGCAGTTCTTC. The chain is built from TRBV9 and TRBJ2-1; 7 nucleotides agree with TRBD2. This CDR3 region has 15 residues. J lost 2 bases, V lost 4 bases, and 6 bases had no gene match. Germline V lookup: CDR1 SGDLS, CDR2 YYNGEE.

The chain carries TRBV27 and TRBJ2-1; 8 bases fit TRBD2. V gave up 3 bases and J gave up 8 bases; unmatched junction bases: 6. The V gene's germline CDR1 is MNHEY and CDR2 SMNVEV (reference sequence). CDR3 length: 14 amino acids. The DNA of the CDR3 is TGTGCCAGCAGTTTGTTGGGACTAGGTTATGAGCAGTTCTTC. Translating it yields CASSLLGLGYEQFF.

The V call is TRBV11-2, the J call TRBJ2-7; D is tentatively TRBD1 or TRBD2 (6 bases each). The CDR3 has 15 residues. Trimming shortened V by 0 bases and J by 3 bases, and 12 bases separated the two germline ends. Germline V CDR1 and CDR2: SGHAT, FQNNGV. In DNA, the CDR3 is TGTGCCAGCAGCTTAGAGTGGGGGGCTCACTACGAGCAGTACTTC. Its protein is CASSLEWGAHYEQYF.

The chain employs TRBV7-2 and TRBJ2-7, with TRBD2 matching over 7 bases. Germline V gives CDR1 SGHTA, CDR2 FQGNSA. The junction had 6 bases not matched to a gene; V was cut back by 5 bases and J by 2 bases. There are 14 residues in the CDR3. The CDR3 spells CASSPAGEAYEQYF. The CDR3 DNA reads as TGTGCCAGCAGCCCCGCGGGGGAAGCCTACGAGCAGTACTTC. The full variable domain, in which reference TRBV7-2 and TRBJ2-7 provide the parts outside the CDR3, is GAGVSQSPSNKVTEKGKDVELRCDPISGHTALYWYRQSLGQGLEFLIYFQGNSAPDKSGLPSDRFSAERTGGSVSTLTIQRTQQEDSAVYLCASSPAGEAYEQYFGPGTRLTVT.

V gene TRBV14 combines with J gene TRBJ1-3; D gene ambiguous. V lost 0 bases, J lost 0 bases, and 9 bases lay in between. The CDR3 has 16 residues. Germline loops: CDR1 SGHDN, CDR2 FVKESK. CDR3 protein: CASSQDRRISGNTIYF. DNA for the CDR3: TGTGCCAGCAGCCAAGATAGGCGGATCTCTGGAAACACCATATATTTT.

The chain combines TRBV27 with TRBJ2-7, with TRBD2 identical over 11 bases. CDR1 is MNHEY, CDR2 SMNVEV, per germline (reference sequence). After removal of 6 bases from V and 4 bases from J, the junction contained 11 bases not matched to a gene. The CDR3 has 16 amino acids. The CDR3 sequence: CASSSGSGTSGYEQYF. The CDR3 bases are TGTGCCAGCAGCTCCGGGTCAGGGACTAGCGGATACGAGCAGTACTTC.

This chain's CDR3 is CASSRQGYEQYF. CDR3 sequence (DNA): TGTGCCAGCAGCAGACAGGGCTACGAGCAGTACTTC. The rearrangement uses TRBV9 and TRBJ2-7; 7 bases are shared with TRBD1. Trimming at V came to 4 bases and at J to 3 bases, leaving 1 base not matched to a gene. The CDR3 runs to 12 residues. Germline assignment: CDR1 SGDLS and CDR2 YYNGEE.

The chain is built from TRBV5-6 and TRBJ2-1, with a tentative D call TRBD2 (6 bases). The CDR3 spans 14 residues. Per the germline V gene, CDR1 is SGHDT and CDR2 is YYEEEE. Trimming cost V 3 bases and J 3 bases, with 10 bases left between them. Here the CDR3 reads CASSYRGGYNEQFF. The CDR3 nucleotides read TGTGCCAGCAGCTACCGGGGAGGCTACAATGAGCAGTTCTTC.

The chain joins TRBV28 to TRBJ1-1; the D gene is possibly TRBD1 (6 bases). CDR1 is MDHEN and CDR2 is SYDVKM in the germline V gene. V was trimmed by 4 bases and J by 4 bases, leaving 13 bases between them. The CDR3 consists of 14 residues. The CDR3 reads CASSSSTGSTEAFF. The CDR3 nucleotides read TGTGCCAGCAGTTCCTCCACAGGGTCCACTGAAGCTTTCTTT.

V is TRBV9 and J is TRBJ2-3; 7 bases are a match to TRBD2. The CDR3 spans 19 residues. V lost 2 bases, J lost 0 bases, and 15 bases stayed unmatched. Germline lookup yields CDR1 SGDLS and CDR2 YYNGEE. CDR3 amino acids: CASSVSWEGQLSSTDTQYF. CDR3 DNA: TGTGCCAGCAGCGTGTCCTGGGAGGGGCAGCTTTCTAGCACAGATACGCAGTATTTT.

The CDR3 spells CASSFPDRYTGELFF. The DNA for the CDR3 is TGTGCCAGCAGCTTCCCGGACAGATACACCGGGGAGCTGTTTTTT. The V call is TRBV7-9, the J call TRBJ2-2; TRBD1 might be the D (6 bases). This CDR3 is 15 amino acids long. From germline, CDR1 is SEHNR and CDR2 FQNEAQ (reference sequence). Trimming cost V 3 bases and J 3 bases, with 11 bases left between them.

The chain couples TRBV9 to TRBJ1-1; 7 bases line up with TRBD1. The junction had 0 bases not matched to a gene; V was cut back by 0 bases and J by 1 base. This CDR3 spans 14 amino acids. Germline V gene sequence: CDR1 SGDLS, CDR2 YYNGEE. In DNA, the CDR3 is TGTGCCAGCAGCGTAGAGGGGGCGAACACTGAAGCTTTCTTT. Translated: CASSVEGANTEAFF. The full variable domain, rest sourced from reference TRBV9 and TRBJ1-1, is DSGVTQTPKHLITATGQRVTLRCSPRSGDLSVYWYQQSLDQGLQFLIQYYNGEERAKGNILERFSAQQFPDLHSELNLSSLELGDSALYFCASSVEGANTEAFFGQGTRLTVV.

The V gene is TRBV27, the J gene TRBJ1-6; D is undetermined. Trimming took off 5 bases at V and 7 bases at J, with 6 bases between the two ends. CDR1 MNHEY and CDR2 SMNVEV come from the germline V gene (reference sequence). This CDR3 comprises 12 residues. CDR3 loop: CASSPPNSPLHF. CDR3 nucleotides: TGTGCCAGCAGTCCCCCAAATTCACCCCTCCACTTT.

This chain links TRBV4-1 with TRBJ2-7, with a tentative D call TRBD1 (7 bases). Germline lookup yields CDR1 MGHRA and CDR2 YSYEKL. The CDR3 loop spans 16 amino acids. V lost 0 bases and J lost 2, with 14 bases in between. This chain's CDR3 is CASSQDPGGYTYEQYF. The CDR3 region has the DNA TGCGCCAGCAGCCAAGACCCAGGGGGGTATACCTACGAGCAGTACTTC.

The V and J genes are TRBV5-6 and TRBJ2-7; no reliable D call. CDR3 length: 12 amino acids. CDR1 SGHDT and CDR2 YYEEEE come from the germline V gene. Deletions cut 1 base from V and 4 bases from J, with 6 bases between. Written as DNA, the CDR3 is TGTGCCAGCAGCTTGAATGAATACGAGCAGTACTTC. Residues: CASSLNEYEQYF.

The chain has TRBV27 and TRBJ2-2, with unresolved D. The length of the CDR3 is 12 residues. Trimming took off 2 bases at V and 4 bases at J, with 2 bases between the two ends. The germline V gene encodes CDR1 MNHEY and CDR2 SMNVEV (reference sequence). As DNA, the CDR3 is TGTGCCAGCAGTTTAGTCACCGGGGAGCTGTTTTTT. It is translated as CASSLVTGELFF.

The V gene is TRBV4-3, the J gene TRBJ2-7; 10 bases are a match to TRBD2. After removal of 1 base from V and 2 bases from J, the junction contained 8 bases not matched to a gene. CDR1 and CDR2 (germline): LGHNA, YSLEER. The CDR3 contains 17 residues. In DNA form, the CDR3 reads TGCGCCAGCAGCCAAGGAATAGCGGGGGGCGAGACCTACGAGCAGTACTTC. This translates into CASSQGIAGGETYEQYF.

The rearrangement joins TRBV7-8 to TRBJ2-3; D is possibly TRBD2 (6 bases). V was shortened by 6 bases and J by 0 bases, with 10 bases between the two germline ends. CDR3 size: 14 residues. The germline gives CDR1 SGHVS, CDR2 FQNEAQ. CDR3 in DNA: TGTGCCAGCAGTCAGAGCGGGAGCACAGATACGCAGTATTTT. It specifies CASSQSGSTDTQYF. The full variable domain, rest sourced from reference TRBV7-8 and TRBJ2-3, is GAGVSQSPRYKVAKRGQDVALRCDPISGHVSLFWYQQALGQGPEFLTYFQNEAQLDKSGLPSDRFFAERPEGSVSTLKIQRTQQEDSAVYLCASSQSGSTDTQYFGPGTRLTVL.

This sequence joins TRBV6-1 and TRBJ1-1, with TRBD1 as a possible D gene (5 bases). The CDR3 spans 14 residues. The germline gives CDR1 MNHNS, CDR2 SASEGT. Trimming removed 2 bases at V and 4 bases at J, with 11 bases between. The CDR3 coding sequence is TGTGCCAGCAGTGAAAGGGGCGGTATCACTGAAGCTTTCTTT. Protein product: CASSERGGITEAFF.

This sequence joins TRBV5-4 and TRBJ1-1; D remains ambiguous. CDR1 SGHNT and CDR2 YYREEE come from the germline V gene (reference sequence). CDR3 length equals 14 residues. V lost 2 bases, J lost 2 bases, and 10 bases lay in between. The CDR3: CASSFKADNTEAFF. CDR3 DNA: TGTGCCAGCAGCTTTAAAGCCGATAACACTGAAGCTTTCTTT.

The chain recombines TRBV28 with TRBJ1-5, with 9 bases aligning to TRBD1. V gave up 4 bases and J gave up 0 bases; unmatched junction bases: 1. The CDR3 is 15 residues long. Germline V lookup: CDR1 MDHEN, CDR2 SYDVKM. The CDR3 sequence is CASSSDRGSNQPQHF. The CDR3 coding sequence is TGTGCCAGCAGTTCGGACAGGGGTAGCAATCAGCCCCAGCATTTT.

CDR3 in amino acids: CASSLYADGTGTFEQFF. CDR3 sequence (DNA): TGTGCCAGCAGTTTATATGCGGATGGGACTGGAACTTTTGAGCAGTTCTTC. The rearrangement uses TRBV28 and TRBJ2-1, with a weak D call TRBD2 (6 bases). The V gene's germline CDR1 is MDHEN and CDR2 SYDVKM. CDR3 length equals 17 residues. V lost 1 base and J lost 9, with 22 bases in between.

The chain combines TRBV7-6 with TRBJ2-1; D might be TRBD2 (6 bases). The CDR3 has 16 residues. Trimming left V 1 base short and J 10 bases short, with 20 bases between. The germline V gene has CDR1 SGHVS and CDR2 FNYEAQ. This CDR3 is CASSLEGGISPNEQFF. Written as DNA, the CDR3 is TGTGCCAGCAGCTTAGAGGGCGGGATCTCTCCCAACGAGCAGTTCTTC.

The chain employs TRBV27 and TRBJ2-3; the match to TRBD2 covers 12 bases. This CDR3 has 15 residues. Germline V gene lookup returns CDR1 MNHEY and CDR2 SMNVEV (reference sequence). V shed 5 bases and J 2 bases; nucleotides not matched to a gene: 2. The DNA of the CDR3 is TGTGCCAGCAGTGGGACTAGCGGGCCCACAGATACGCAGTATTTT. Its protein is CASSGTSGPTDTQYF.

V usage is TRBV2 and J usage is TRBJ1-5; no clear D. The CDR3 contains 13 residues. V shed 0 bases and J shed 6 bases, with 6 bases lying between them. CDR1 SNHLY and CDR2 FYNNEI come from the germline V gene. The CDR3 DNA sequence: TGTGCCAGCAGTGAAGCTGAAGGTCAGCCCCAGCATTTT. Its protein product is CASSEAEGQPQHF.

J is TRBJ1-2 and V is TRBV27; 7 bases are a match to TRBD1. Germline lookup yields CDR1 MNHEY and CDR2 SMNVEV (reference sequence). The ends lost 5 bases at V and 8 bases at J; junction bases unmatched: 11. The CDR3 loop spans 14 amino acids. The chain's CDR3 is CASSPPTGTAGYTF. The CDR3 region has the DNA TGTGCCAGCAGTCCGCCGACAGGGACGGCAGGCTACACCTTC.